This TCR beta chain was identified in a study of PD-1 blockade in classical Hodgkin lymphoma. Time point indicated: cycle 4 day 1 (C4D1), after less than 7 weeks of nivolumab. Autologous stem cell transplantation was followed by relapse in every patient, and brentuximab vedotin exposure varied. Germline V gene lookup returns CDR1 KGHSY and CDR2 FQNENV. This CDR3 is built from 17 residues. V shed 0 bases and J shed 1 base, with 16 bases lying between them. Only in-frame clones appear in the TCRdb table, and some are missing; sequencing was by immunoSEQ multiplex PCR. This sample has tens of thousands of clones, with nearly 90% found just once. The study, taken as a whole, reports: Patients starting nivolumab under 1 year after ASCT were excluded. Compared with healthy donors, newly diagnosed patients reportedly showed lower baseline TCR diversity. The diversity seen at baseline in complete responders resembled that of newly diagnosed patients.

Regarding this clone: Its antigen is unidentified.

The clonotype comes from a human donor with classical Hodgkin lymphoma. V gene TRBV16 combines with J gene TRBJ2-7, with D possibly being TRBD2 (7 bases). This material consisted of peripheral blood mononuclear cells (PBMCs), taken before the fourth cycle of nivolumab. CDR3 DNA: TGTGCCAGCAGCCAATCGAGGGGGGGCTATAGGTCCTACGAGCAGTACTTC. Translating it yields CASSQSRGGYRSYEQYF. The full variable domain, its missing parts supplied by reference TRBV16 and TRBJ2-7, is GEEVAQTPKHLVRGEGQKAKLYCAPIKGHSYVFWYQQVLKNEFKFLISFQNENVFDETGMPKERFSAKCLPNSPCSLEIQATKLEDSAVYFCASSQSRGGYRSYEQYFGPGTRLTVT.